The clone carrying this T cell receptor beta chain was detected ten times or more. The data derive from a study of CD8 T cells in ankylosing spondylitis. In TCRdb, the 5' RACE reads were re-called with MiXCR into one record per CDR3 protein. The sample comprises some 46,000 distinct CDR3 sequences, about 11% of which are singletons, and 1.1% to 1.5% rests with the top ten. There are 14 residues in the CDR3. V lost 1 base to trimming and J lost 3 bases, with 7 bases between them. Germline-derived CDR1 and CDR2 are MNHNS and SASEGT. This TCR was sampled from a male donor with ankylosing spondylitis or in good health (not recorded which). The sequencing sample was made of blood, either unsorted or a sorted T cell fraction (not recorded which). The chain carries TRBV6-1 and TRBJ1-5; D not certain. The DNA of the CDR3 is TGTGCCAGCAGTGAAGGTCCGCTCAATCAGCCCCAGCATTTT. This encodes CASSEGPLNQPQHF.